These T cell receptor beta chains were read from a single sample in a study of blood T cell repertoires in COVID-19. Here immunoSEQ multiplex PCR was the method, and the copy in TCRdb shows in-frame clones only, minus some. The table lists some 200,000 clones, just under 90% of them singletons. The sample consisted of peripheral blood. The receptors derive from an older woman with COVID-19, enrolled during active disease. Both conserved end residues are part of each CDR3. D genes are given only for firm matches. Clone size is given for some rows only: seen once, a few or many times, or a class if the clone is expanded.

clone_size: .
d_call: TRBD2
j_call: TRBJ2-2
v_call: TRBV9
cdr3_aa: CASSALAGEGTGELFF
cdr3_nt: TGTGCCAGCAGCGCCCTAGCGGGAGAAGGAACCGGGGAGCTGTTTTTT

clone_size: .
d_call: TRBD2
j_call: TRBJ2-7
v_call: TRBV3-1/TRBV3-2
cdr3_aa: CASSLSGRAYEQYF
cdr3_nt: TGTGCCAGCAGCCTTAGCGGGAGGGCCTACGAGCAGTACTTC

clone_size: few
d_call: .
j_call: TRBJ1-5
v_call: TRBV7-9
cdr3_aa: CASSLGTYQPQHF
cdr3_nt: TGTGCCAGCAGCTTAGGGACATATCAGCCCCAGCATTTT

clone_size: few
d_call: .
j_call: TRBJ2-1
v_call: TRBV11-3
cdr3_aa: CASTVRVGGEQFF
cdr3_nt: TGTGCCAGCACAGTTCGCGTCGGGGGTGAGCAGTTCTTC

clone_size: .
d_call: .
j_call: TRBJ2-1
v_call: TRBV5-1
cdr3_aa: CASSLQGPYNEQFF
cdr3_nt: TGCGCCAGCAGCTTGCAGGGCCCCTACAATGAGCAGTTCTTC

clone_size: .
d_call: TRBD2
j_call: TRBJ2-5
v_call: TRBV10-2
cdr3_aa: CASSAEELAGVEAQYF
cdr3_nt: TGCGCCAGCAGTGCGGAGGAACTAGCGGGAGTAGAAGCCCAGTACTTC

clone_size: .
d_call: TRBD1
j_call: TRBJ1-2
v_call: TRBV19
cdr3_aa: CASSTTPKQGKFGYGYTF
cdr3_nt: TGTGCCAGTAGTACCACCCCTAAACAGGGGAAATTCGGCTATGGCTACACCTTC

clone_size: once
d_call: TRBD1
j_call: TRBJ1-3
v_call: TRBV7-9
cdr3_aa: CASSPRDRGRQVRTIYF
cdr3_nt: TGTGCCAGCAGCCCCCGGGACAGGGGGCGCCAGGTCCGGACCATATATTTT

clone_size: .
d_call: .
j_call: TRBJ2-1
v_call: TRBV29-1
cdr3_aa: CSVVLADNEQFF
cdr3_nt: TGCAGCGTTGTTCTTGCGGACAATGAGCAGTTCTTC

clone_size: few
d_call: TRBD1
j_call: TRBJ1-5
v_call: TRBV19
cdr3_aa: CASSGTGGNQPQHF
cdr3_nt: TGTGCCAGTAGTGGTACAGGGGGCAATCAGCCCCAGCATTTT

clone_size: .
d_call: TRBD2
j_call: TRBJ2-1
v_call: TRBV2
cdr3_aa: CATRGTSVFNEQFF
cdr3_nt: TGTGCCACGCGGGGGACTAGCGTTTTTAATGAGCAGTTCTTC

clone_size: .
d_call: .
j_call: TRBJ2-5
v_call: TRBV4-2
cdr3_aa: CASSKHQGLLSETQYF
cdr3_nt: TGTGCCAGCAGTAAACATCAGGGTCTACTCTCGGAGACCCAGTACTTC

clone_size: .
d_call: .
j_call: TRBJ2-7
v_call: TRBV30
cdr3_aa: CAWRVRNEQYF
cdr3_nt: TGTGCCTGGAGGGTGCGAAACGAGCAGTACTTC

clone_size: .
d_call: .
j_call: TRBJ1-4
v_call: TRBV18
cdr3_aa: CASSPNREGATNEKLFF
cdr3_nt: TGTGCCAGCTCACCAAACAGGGAGGGTGCAACTAATGAAAAACTGTTTTTT